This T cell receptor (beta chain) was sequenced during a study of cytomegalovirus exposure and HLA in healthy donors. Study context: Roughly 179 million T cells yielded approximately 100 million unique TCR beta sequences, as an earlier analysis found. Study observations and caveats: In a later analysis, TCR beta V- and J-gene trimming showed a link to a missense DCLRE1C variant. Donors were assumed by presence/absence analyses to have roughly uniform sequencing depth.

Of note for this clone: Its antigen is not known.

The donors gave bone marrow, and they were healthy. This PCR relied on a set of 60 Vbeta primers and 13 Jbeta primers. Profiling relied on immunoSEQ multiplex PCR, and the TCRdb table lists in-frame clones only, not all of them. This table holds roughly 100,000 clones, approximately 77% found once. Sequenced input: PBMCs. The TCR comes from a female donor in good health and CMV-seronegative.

CDR3 residues: CASRVEGLSYEQYF. The CDR3 region has the DNA TGTGCCAGCCGGGTGGAGGGCCTGTCCTACGAGCAGTACTTC. The rearrangement joins TRBV28 to TRBJ2-5, with a tentative D call TRBD2 (6 bases). With the DNA end fitting TRBJ2-7 better, the J assignment may be wrong. The germline CDR1 and CDR2 sequences are MDHEN and SYDVKM. CDR3 length: 14 residues.